Listed below are T cell receptor beta chains from one sample, sequenced in a study of cytomegalovirus exposure and HLA in healthy donors. Data came from immunoSEQ multiplex PCR; TCRdb stores just in-frame clones and leaves some out. This table holds under 95,000 clones, 60% to 85% found once. The sequencing input was PBMCs. Source of these receptors: a male donor in good health and CMV-seronegative. Both conserved end residues are part of each CDR3. Each record gives: V gene, J gene, D gene, CDR3 DNA, CDR3 protein. The D gene is left open where the match is weak.

TRBV6-1,TRBJ1-6,NA,TGTGCCAGCAGTTTACAGGGTGGGGATTCACCCCTCCACTTT,CASSLQGGDSPLHF
TRBV4-3,TRBJ1-3,TRBD1,TGCGCCAGCAGCCGAGTGACAGGGGGATACGGCACCATATATTTT,CASSRVTGGYGTIYF
TRBV11-2,TRBJ2-4,NA,TGTGCCAGCCGCCAGGGTCGGAACATTCAGTACTTC,CASRQGRNIQYF
TRBV27,TRBJ2-1,TRBD2,TGTGCCAGCAGGGGACTAGCGGGAGCAGGGGGCGCCTACAATGAGCAGTTCTTC,CASRGLAGAGGAYNEQFF
TRBV19,TRBJ2-5,TRBD1,TGTGCCAGTAGTATAATAGGACAGGGGGAAGAGACCCAGTACTTC,CASSIIGQGEETQYF
TRBV4-2,TRBJ2-7,TRBD2,TGTGCCAGCAGCCCGAGGTCAGCGGGGGCGTCCTACGAGCAGTACTTC,CASSPRSAGASYEQYF
TRBV28,TRBJ2-6,NA,TGTGCCAGCAGTTCCTCGGGACAAGTCTCTGGGGCCAACGTCCTGACTTTC,CASSSSGQVSGANVLTF
TRBV5-4,TRBJ2-1,TRBD2,TGTGCCAGCAGCTTGGCCGAGCGGGGGGGGTACAATGAGCAGTTCTTC,CASSLAERGGYNEQFF
TRBV29-1,TRBJ2-5,NA,TGCAGCGTTGACCCGGGGCAGGGGTCCCTCGGGGAGACCCAGTACTTC,CSVDPGQGSLGETQYF
TRBV13,TRBJ1-2,TRBD1,TGTGCCAGCAGCTTAGACCGGGGACAGGGGTTTGGCTACACCTTC,CASSLDRGQGFGYTF
TRBV2,TRBJ2-7,NA,TGTGCCAGCAGTGAAGACAGGGGAGGCTACGAGCAGTACTTC,CASSEDRGGYEQYF
TRBV15,TRBJ2-1,NA,TGTGCCACCAGCGGGGGACAAAAGTACAGCTCCTACAATGAGCAGTTCTTC,CATSGGQKYSSYNEQFF
TRBV28,TRBJ2-1,TRBD2,TGTGCCAGCAGTTCGGGACTAGCGGGAGTGAGCTCCTACAATGAGCAGTTCTTC,CASSSGLAGVSSYNEQFF
TRBV30,TRBJ1-2,NA,TGTGCCTGGAGTGTAGGAGGATATGGCTACACCTTC,CAWSVGGYGYTF
TRBV30,TRBJ1-4,NA,TGTGCCTGGAGTGGCCTGCCACAGGGTGAAAAACTGTTTTTT,CAWSGLPQGEKLFF
TRBV5-1,TRBJ2-3,NA,TGCGCCAGCAGCTTGGACGCTAGCCCAAGCACAGATACGCAGTATTTT,CASSLDASPSTDTQYF